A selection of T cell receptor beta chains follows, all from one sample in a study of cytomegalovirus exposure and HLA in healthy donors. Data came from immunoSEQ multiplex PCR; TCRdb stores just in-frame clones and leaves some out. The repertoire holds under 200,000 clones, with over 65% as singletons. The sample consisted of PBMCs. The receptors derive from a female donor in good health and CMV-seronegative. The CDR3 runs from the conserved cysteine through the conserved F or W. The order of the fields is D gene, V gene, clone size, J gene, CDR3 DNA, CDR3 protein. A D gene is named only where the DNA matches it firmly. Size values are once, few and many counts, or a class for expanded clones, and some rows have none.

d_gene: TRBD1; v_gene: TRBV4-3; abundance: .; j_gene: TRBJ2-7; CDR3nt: TGCGCCAGCAGCCAAGATTGGACAGGGTCCTCCGAGCAGTACTTC; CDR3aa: CASSQDWTGSSEQYF
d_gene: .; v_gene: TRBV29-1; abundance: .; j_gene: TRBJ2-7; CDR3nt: TGCAGCGTTGCGAGGGATGCCTACGAGCAGTACTTC; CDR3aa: CSVARDAYEQYF
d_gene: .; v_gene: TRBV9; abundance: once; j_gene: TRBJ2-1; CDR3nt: TGTGCCAGCAGCGTAGAAGCAACTGAGCAGTTCTTC; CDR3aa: CASSVEATEQFF
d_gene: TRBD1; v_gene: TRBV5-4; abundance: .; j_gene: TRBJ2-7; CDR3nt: TGTGCCAGCAACAAGGGGGCGCAGCAGAACGAGCAGTACTTC; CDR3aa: CASNKGAQQNEQYF
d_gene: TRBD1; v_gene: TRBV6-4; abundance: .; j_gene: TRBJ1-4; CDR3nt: TGTGCCAGCAGGGTCAGACAGGGGGGAAATGAAAAACTGTTTTTT; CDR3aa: CASRVRQGGNEKLFF
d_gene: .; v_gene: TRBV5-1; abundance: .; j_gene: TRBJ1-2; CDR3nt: TGCGCCAGCAGCAATTGGCAGGGGCAAGGTAGCAGCTACACCTTC; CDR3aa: CASSNWQGQGSSYTF
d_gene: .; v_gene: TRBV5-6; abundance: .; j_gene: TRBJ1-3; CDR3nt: TGTGCCAGCAGCTTGGTTGAAGATCTATCGGGGGGAAACACCATATATTTT; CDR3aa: CASSLVEDLSGGNTIYF
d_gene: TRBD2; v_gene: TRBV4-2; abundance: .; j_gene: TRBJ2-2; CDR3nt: TGTGCCAGCAGCCCCGCGGGGGGCGGGAGCTACGGGGAGCTGTTTTTT; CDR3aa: CASSPAGGGSYGELFF
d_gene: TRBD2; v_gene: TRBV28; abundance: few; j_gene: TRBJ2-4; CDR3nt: TGTGCCAGCAGTCCGGGGGGGGCCAAAAACATTCAGTACTTC; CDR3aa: CASSPGGAKNIQYF
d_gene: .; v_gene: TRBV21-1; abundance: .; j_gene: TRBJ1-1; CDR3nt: TGTGCCAGCACCAGGGGGCCCCAGAACACTGAAGCTTTCTTT; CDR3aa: CASTRGPQNTEAFF
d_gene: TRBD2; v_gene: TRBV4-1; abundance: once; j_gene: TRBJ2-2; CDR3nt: TGCGCCAGCAGCCAGATGACTAGCGGGGGATTGAACACCGGGGAGCTGTTTTTT; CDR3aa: CASSQMTSGGLNTGELFF
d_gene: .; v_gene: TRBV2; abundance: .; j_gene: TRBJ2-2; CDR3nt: TGTGCCAGCAGTGACAGGCAGGGGGGCGGGGAGCTGTTTTTT; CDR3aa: CASSDRQGGGELFF
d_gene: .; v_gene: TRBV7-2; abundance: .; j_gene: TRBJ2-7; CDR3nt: TGTGCCAGCAGCTTAGGTCGAGGAGATTACGAGCAGTACTTC; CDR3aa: CASSLGRGDYEQYF
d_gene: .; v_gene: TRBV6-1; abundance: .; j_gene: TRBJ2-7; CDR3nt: TGTGCCAGCAGTGTCGACAACTCCTACGAGCAGTACTTC; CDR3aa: CASSVDNSYEQYF
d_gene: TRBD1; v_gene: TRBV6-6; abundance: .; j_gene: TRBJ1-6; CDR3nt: TGTGCCAGCAGTCTCGGGACAGGGTTCAATAATTCACCCCTCCACTTT; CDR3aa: CASSLGTGFNNSPLHF
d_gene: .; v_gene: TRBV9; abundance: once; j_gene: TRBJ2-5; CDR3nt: TGTGCCAGCAGCGTAGGGGGGGAAGAGACCCAGTACTTC; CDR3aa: CASSVGGEETQYF
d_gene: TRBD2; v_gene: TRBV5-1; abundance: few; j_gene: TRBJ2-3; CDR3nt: TGCGCCAGCAGCCTAGCGGGGGCTAGCACAGATACGCAGTATTTT; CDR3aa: CASSLAGASTDTQYF
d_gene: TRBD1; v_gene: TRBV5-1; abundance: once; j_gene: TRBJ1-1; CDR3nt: TGCGCCAGCAGCTTGGGGACAGGGAGGTACACTGAAGCTTTCTTT; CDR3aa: CASSLGTGRYTEAFF
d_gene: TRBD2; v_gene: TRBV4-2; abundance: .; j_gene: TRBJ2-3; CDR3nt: TGTGCCAGCAGCCAACAGACTAGCGGGAGTCCCCATACGCAGTATTTT; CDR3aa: CASSQQTSGSPHTQYF
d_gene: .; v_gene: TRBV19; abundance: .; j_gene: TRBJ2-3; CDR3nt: TGTGCCAGTAAACAGGGCCCTGGCACAGATACGCAGTATTTT; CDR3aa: CASKQGPGTDTQYF
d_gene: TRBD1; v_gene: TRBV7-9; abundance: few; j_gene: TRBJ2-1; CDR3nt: TGTGCCAGCCACAGGGGGCGCTTAAACAATGAGCAGTTCTTC; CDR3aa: CASHRGRLNNEQFF
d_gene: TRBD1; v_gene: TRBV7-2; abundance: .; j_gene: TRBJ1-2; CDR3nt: TGTGCCAGCAGCCGTGGGGGACAGGGCTATGGCTACACCTTC; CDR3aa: CASSRGGQGYGYTF
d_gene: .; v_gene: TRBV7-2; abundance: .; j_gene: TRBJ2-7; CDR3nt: TGTGCCAGCAGCACCAGGGGCTACGAGCAGTACTTC; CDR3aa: CASSTRGYEQYF
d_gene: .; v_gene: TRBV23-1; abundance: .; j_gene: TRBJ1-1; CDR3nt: TGCGCCAGCAGTCAATCGACAGAAGCTTTCTTT; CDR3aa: CASSQSTEAFF
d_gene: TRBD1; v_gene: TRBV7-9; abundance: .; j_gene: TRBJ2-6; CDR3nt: TGTGCCACAGGGACAGCCTCTGGGGCCAACGGCCTGACTTTC; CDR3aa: CATGTASGANGLTF
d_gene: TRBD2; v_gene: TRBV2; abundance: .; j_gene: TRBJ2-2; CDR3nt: TGTGCCAGCAGGGGCCTAGCGGGAGTAGTTATCGGGGAGCTGTTTTTT; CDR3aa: CASRGLAGVVIGELFF
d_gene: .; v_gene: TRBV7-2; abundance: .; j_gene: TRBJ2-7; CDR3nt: TGTGCCAGCATCGGCGGGTCTAGCTCCTACGAGCAGTACTTC; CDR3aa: CASIGGSSSYEQYF
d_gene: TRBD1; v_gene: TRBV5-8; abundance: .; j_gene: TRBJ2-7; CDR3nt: TGTGCCAGCAGCTTCAATGTTGGGACAGGGATTTCCTACGAGCAGTACTTC; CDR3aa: CASSFNVGTGISYEQYF
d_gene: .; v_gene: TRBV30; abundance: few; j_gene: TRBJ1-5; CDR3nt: TGTGCCTGGAGCTCCGGGGTTCGACAGCCCCAGCATTTT; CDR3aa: CAWSSGVRQPQHF
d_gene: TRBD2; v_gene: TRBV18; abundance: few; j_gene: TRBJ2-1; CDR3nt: TGTGCCAGCTCACCATTAAGCGGGAGGGGGTATGAGCAGTTCTTC; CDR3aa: CASSPLSGRGYEQFF
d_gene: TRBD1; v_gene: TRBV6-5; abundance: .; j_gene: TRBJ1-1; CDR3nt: TGTGCCAGCAGTTTCCGGGGACAGGGGGGCACTGAAGCTTTCTTT; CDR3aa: CASSFRGQGGTEAFF
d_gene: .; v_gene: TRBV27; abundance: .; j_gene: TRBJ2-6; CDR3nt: TGTGCCAGCAGTTTCAAGGATTCTGGGGCCAACGGCCTGACTTTC; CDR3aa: CASSFKDSGANGLTF
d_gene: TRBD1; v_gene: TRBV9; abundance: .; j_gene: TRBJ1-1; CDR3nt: TGTGCCAGCAGCGTTACCGGGACAGGGCCAATGAACACTGAAGCTTTCTTT; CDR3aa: CASSVTGTGPMNTEAFF
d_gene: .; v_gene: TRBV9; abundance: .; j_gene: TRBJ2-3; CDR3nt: TGTGCCAGCAGCGTAGGTCGCGGGGCCACAGATACGCAGTATTTT; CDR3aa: CASSVGRGATDTQYF
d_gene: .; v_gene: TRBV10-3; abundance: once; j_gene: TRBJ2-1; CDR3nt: TGTGCCATCAGGGTACGCACAGGCCATGAGCAGTTCTTC; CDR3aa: CAIRVRTGHEQFF
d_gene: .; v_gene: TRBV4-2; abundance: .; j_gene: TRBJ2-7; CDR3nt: TGTGCCAGCAGCCAAGACCAAACCCTCTACGAGCAGTACTTC; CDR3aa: CASSQDQTLYEQYF
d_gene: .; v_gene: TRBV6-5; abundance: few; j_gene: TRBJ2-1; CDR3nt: TGTGCCAGCAGTGGTCGGGGGGCGACTCTCCTTGAGCAGTTCTTC; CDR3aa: CASSGRGATLLEQFF